This T cell receptor (beta chain) was recovered during a study of blood T cell repertoires in COVID-19. J lost 6 bases, V lost 4 bases, and 6 bases had no gene match. The V gene's germline CDR1 is SGHTA and CDR2 FQGNSA. This CDR3 is built from 14 residues. Original handling: Amplification of reference gene primers was used by the study to estimate nucleated cell counts. Assay used: immunoSEQ multiplex PCR; TCRdb lists only in-frame clones, some missing. From that table come the V and J calls and clone size; the DNA was used to work out D and trimming. The repertoire holds just over 300,000 clones, with about nine tenths as singletons. The study drew participants aged roughly 18 to 95 years from under 30 US areas. Cohorts were determined from participant-reported clinical history.

The rearrangement links TRBV7-2 to TRBJ2-7; 10 bases are a match to TRBD2. The sample consisted of PBMCs or T cells enriched from blood (not recorded which). The TCR comes from a woman between 40 and 50 years old who had recovered from COVID-19. This CDR3 is CASSSQGLAAEQYF. Written as DNA, the CDR3 is TGTGCCAGCAGCTCCCAAGGACTAGCGGCCGAGCAGTACTTC.